These 21 T cell receptor beta chains were sequenced from one sample in a study of cytotoxic CD8 clonotypes in ibrutinib-treated CLL. TCRdb's table, derived via immunoSEQ multiplex PCR, lists solely in-frame clones and lacks some. This table has roughly 53,000 clones, approximately 50% appearing once. Sequenced here: PBMCs, sampled at disease progression, from a patient treated with ibrutinib. All receptors derive from a human donor with chronic lymphocytic leukemia.

V gene TRBV18 combines with J gene TRBJ2-7; possibly TRBD2 for D (6 bases). CDR1 and CDR2 (germline): KGHSH, LQKENI. This CDR3 spans 9 amino acids. In DNA form, the CDR3 reads TGTGCCAGCCCTAAGGAGGGAGAGGTC. Translation: CASPKEGEV.

The rearrangement uses TRBV6-5 and TRBJ2-1, with TRBD2 matching over 7 bases. There are 15 residues in the CDR3. Trimming removed 4 bases from V and 0 bases from J; junction bases left unmatched: 3. CDR1 MNHEY and CDR2 SVGAGI come from the germline V gene. In DNA, the CDR3 is TGTGCCAGCAGTTCCGGGACTATCTCCTACAATGAGCAGTTCTTC. The encoded protein is CASSSGTISYNEQFF.

This clone turned up a few times. As DNA, the CDR3 is TGTGCCAGCAGCCGACGGGCTTCCCACGAGCAGTACTTC. Residues: CASSRRASHEQYF. The chain couples TRBV5-6 to TRBJ2-7; D remains unclear. Germline V CDR1 and CDR2: SGHDT, YYEEEE. The CDR3 consists of 13 residues. Deletions cut 4 bases from V and 5 bases from J, with 13 bases between.

The chain carries TRBV4-3 and TRBJ2-3, with 8 bases identical to TRBD2. The CDR3 spans 16 residues. Germline lookup yields CDR1 LGHNA and CDR2 YSLEER. V lost 0 bases, J lost 6 bases, and 8 bases stayed unmatched. CDR3 loop: CASSQDSGGRKDTQYF. The CDR3 DNA follows: TGCGCCAGCAGCCAAGACTCCGGCGGGAGGAAGGATACGCAGTATTTT.

The rearrangement uses TRBV27 and TRBJ2-7; unclear D gene. The CDR3 consists of 13 residues. The V and J ends lost 0 bases and 3 bases respectively, with 6 bases between them. CDR1 is MNHEY and CDR2 is SMNVEV in the germline V gene (reference sequence). CDR3 residues: CASSLSFFYEQYF. The CDR3 region has the DNA TGTGCCAGCAGTTTATCCTTCTTCTACGAGCAGTACTTC.

This clone was detected a few times. The chain carries TRBV11-1 and TRBJ1-2, with D hard to call. Trimming cost V 4 bases and J 4 bases, with 10 bases left between them. Germline CDR1 is SGHAT and CDR2 is FQDESV (reference sequence). The CDR3 totals 13 residues. The CDR3 loop is CASSSAGPYGYTF. CDR3 DNA: TGTGCCAGCAGCTCAGCGGGCCCCTATGGCTACACCTTC.

The chain carries TRBV19 and TRBJ2-7; TRBD2 matches at 9 bases. The CDR3 has 15 residues. V dropped 7 bases and J dropped 2; count of bases not matched to a gene: 9. The germline V gene encodes CDR1 LNHDA and CDR2 SQIVND (reference sequence). CDR3 amino acids: CASKEGASGAYEQYF. The CDR3 bases are TGTGCCAGTAAGGAAGGGGCTAGCGGGGCCTACGAGCAGTACTTC.

V is TRBV4-1 and J is TRBJ2-7, with D hard to call. CDR1 MGHRA and CDR2 YSYEKL come from the germline V gene. The V gene lost 1 base and the J gene lost 2 bases, with 12 bases spanning the gap. The CDR3 contains 15 residues. CDR3 coding DNA: TGCGCCAGCAGCCAAGCGTCGGTGCAAGCCTACGAGCAGTACTTC. Protein sequence: CASSQASVQAYEQYF.

As regards this clone: This same CDR3 is encoded by further DNA sequences in the sample. This chain joins TRBV19 and TRBJ1-5; D is ambiguous. CDR3 size: 12 residues. CDR1 is LNHDA and CDR2 is SQIVND in the germline V gene (reference sequence). V shed 3 bases and J shed 5 bases, with 5 bases lying between them. CDR3: CASSIRDQPQHF. DNA of the CDR3: TGTGCCAGTAGTATTAGGGATCAGCCCCAGCATTTT.

The chain employs TRBV6-5 and TRBJ2-7, with D tentatively TRBD1 (6 bases). CDR1 is MNHEY, CDR2 SVGAGI, per germline. CDR3 length: 14 amino acids. Trimming shortened V by 5 bases and J by 3 bases, and 14 bases separated the two germline ends. The CDR3 sequence is CASSLQDSFYEQYF. As DNA, the CDR3 is TGTGCCAGCAGTCTACAGGACAGTTTCTACGAGCAGTACTTC.

This clone was observed a few times. V and J are TRBV5-1 and TRBJ2-3; TRBD2 is a possible D gene (5 bases). Trimming took 4 bases from V and 5 from J, leaving 11 bases between them. From germline, CDR1 is SGHRS and CDR2 YFSETQ. This CDR3 is built from 13 residues. CDR3: CASSEGLLDTQYF. CDR3 nucleotides: TGCGCCAGCAGCGAGGGCCTTCTAGATACGCAGTATTTT.

This chain uses TRBV11-1 with TRBJ2-5, with 10 bases fitting TRBD1. Germline lookup yields CDR1 SGHAT and CDR2 FQDESV (reference sequence). The CDR3 spans 16 residues. V shed 5 bases and J 3 bases; nucleotides not matched to a gene: 9. The CDR3 DNA is TGTGCCAGCAGCGCCCGGACAGGGGGGGTGAAAGAGACCCAGTACTTC. It translates to CASSARTGGVKETQYF.

The chain is built from TRBV5-6 and TRBJ2-7, with a possible D match to TRBD1 (6 bases). Trimming removed 2 bases at V and 4 bases at J, with 16 bases between. CDR3 length: 15 amino acids. Germline V CDR1 and CDR2: SGHDT, YYEEEE. In DNA, the CDR3 is TGTGCCAGCAGCTTTCTACAGGGACAATCTTACGAGCAGTACTTC. This sequence encodes CASSFLQGQSYEQYF.

The chain has TRBV4-3 and TRBJ2-3, with 11 positions matching TRBD2. The junction had 2 bases not matched to a gene; V was cut back by 2 bases and J by 4 bases. This CDR3 comprises 15 residues. Germline V CDR1 and CDR2: LGHNA, YSLEER. CDR3 sequence (DNA): TGCGCCAGCAGCCAAACTAGCGGGAGATCAGATACGCAGTATTTT. This encodes CASSQTSGRSDTQYF.

The chain recombines TRBV9 with TRBJ2-7; the D gene is possibly TRBD1 (6 bases). V dropped 3 bases and J dropped 2 bases, with 15 bases sitting between them. In germline, CDR1 is SGDLS, CDR2 YYNGEE. CDR3 length: 15 residues. The chain's CDR3 is CASSASGTQPYEQYF. CDR3 bases: TGTGCCAGCAGCGCCTCCGGGACACAACCCTACGAGCAGTACTTC.

The chain carries TRBV27 and TRBJ1-5; tentative D call: TRBD1 (5 bases). CDR3 length: 17 amino acids. The germline V gene encodes CDR1 MNHEY and CDR2 SMNVEV (reference sequence). V was clipped by 0 bases and J by 0 bases, with 12 bases between them. The CDR3 sequence: CASSLSIGALSNQPQHF. The DNA for the CDR3 is TGTGCCAGCAGTTTATCGATAGGGGCCCTTAGCAATCAGCCCCAGCATTTT.

DNA of the CDR3: TGCGCCAGCAGCTACGAAATGACGGTCTCCTACAATGAGCAGTTCTTC. Residues: CASSYEMTVSYNEQFF. The chain carries TRBV5-1 and TRBJ2-1; D ambiguous. The CDR3 extends over 16 amino acids. V was trimmed by 3 bases and J by 0 bases, leaving 13 bases between them. The germline V gene has CDR1 SGHRS and CDR2 YFSETQ.

J is TRBJ2-3 and V is TRBV4-2; D remains unclear. CDR1 and CDR2 from the germline V gene are LGHNA and YNFKEQ. The CDR3 extends over 14 amino acids. Trimming took 7 bases from V and 3 from J, leaving 14 bases between them. The DNA of the CDR3 is TGTGCCAGCAATATTGAGATGGGGACAGATACGCAGTATTTT. It codes for CASNIEMGTDTQYF.

The V call is TRBV6-1, the J call TRBJ2-7, with TRBD1 matching 7 bases. Per germline, CDR1 MNHNS and CDR2 SASEGT. The CDR3 sequence is 13 residues long. The V and J ends lost 5 bases and 2 bases, in that order; junction bases with no gene match: 3. Here the CDR3 reads CASSSTGTYEQYF. The CDR3 DNA follows: TGTGCCAGCAGTTCGACAGGGACCTACGAGCAGTACTTC.

This chain uses TRBV10-3 with TRBJ2-7; D is ambiguous. CDR3 size: 12 residues. V dropped 2 bases and J dropped 1 base, with 3 bases sitting between them. Per germline, CDR1 ENHRY and CDR2 SYGVKD. The CDR3 nucleotides are TGTGCCATCAGTGAGAGATCCTACGAGCAGTACTTC. Protein: CAISERSYEQYF.

The rearrangement links TRBV19 to TRBJ1-1, with 10 nucleotides matching TRBD1. Germline-derived CDR1 and CDR2 are LNHDA and SQIVND (reference sequence). The CDR3 has 14 residues. V gave up 7 bases and J gave up 4 bases; unmatched junction bases: 6. CDR3 sequence reads: CASTDRGQTTEAFF. The DNA of the CDR3 is TGTGCCAGTACCGACAGGGGGCAGACCACTGAAGCTTTCTTT.